This entry lists 3 T cell receptor beta chains sequenced from one sample in a study of CD8 T cells in Susac syndrome. Random-hexamer reverse transcription was applied to about 0.45 to 1 ug RNA. TCRdb reprocessed the immunoSEQ multiplex PCR reads via MiXCR and lists one record per CDR3 protein. The data hold about 200,000 distinct CDR3 sequences, with 85% to 95% observed a single time. Sequenced: CD4+ T cells from PBMCs. The source of these receptors is a human donor in good health.

In this sample, this clonotype turned up once. This chain connects TRBV20-1 to TRBJ1-5; maybe TRBD1 (5 bases). The germline V gene encodes CDR1 DFQATT and CDR2 SNEGSKA (reference sequence). Deletions cut 3 bases from V and 3 bases from J, with 15 bases between. The CDR3 loop spans 15 amino acids. In nucleotides, the CDR3 is TGCAGTGCTAGTTACCGCCAGGGCGCCAATCAGCCCCAGCATTTT. Protein product: CSASYRQGANQPQHF.

The V call is TRBV6-2 or TRBV6-3, the J call TRBJ1-1, with 10 nucleotides matching TRBD1. The CDR3 is made up of 15 amino acids. After removal of 6 bases from V and 11 bases from J, the junction contained 15 bases not matched to a gene. Looked up from germline, CDR1 is MNHEY and CDR2 is SVGEGT. The CDR3 here is CASSGKGTGALRAFF. The CDR3 nucleotides read TGTGCCAGCAGCGGTAAAGGGACAGGGGCTCTTCGGGCTTTCTTT.

The chain recombines TRBV7-3 with TRBJ1-6, with D perhaps matching TRBD1 (5 bases). The germline V and J ends were trimmed by 0 bases and 9 bases, with 6 bases remaining between them. This CDR3 region has 13 residues. Germline V gene lookup returns CDR1 SGHTA and CDR2 FQGTGA. CDR3 DNA sequence: TGTGCCAGCAGCTTAACGAGGGGTTCACCCCTCCACTTT. Translating it yields CASSLTRGSPLHF.